This T cell receptor beta chain was found in a study of blood T cells in healthy people across ages. Findings and caveats of the study: Greater diversity and more naive CD4+ cells were seen in long-lived donors than in aged donors. It was found that TCR beta diversity correlated strongly with the percentage of naive T cells.

Per germline, CDR1 SGHVS and CDR2 FNYEAQ. The V segment lost 4 bases and the J segment 0 bases; nucleotides outside the gene matches: 9. The CDR3 totals 17 residues. The use of a sample-barcoded 5' primer and a J-beta primer mix characterized a second PCR of about 7 to 12 cycles. TCRdb recomputed calls from the 5' RACE reads with MiXCR, one row per CDR3 protein. The sample includes roughly 790,000 distinct CDR3 sequences, around 46% of them seen just once. To note about this clonotype: Its cognate antigen is unknown.

The TCR originated in a woman aged 55-69 years in good health. The sample was blood. The V gene is TRBV7-6, the J gene TRBJ2-3; 8 bases map to TRBD2. The CDR3 DNA sequence: TGTGCCAGCAGCTCACAAGCGGGGGCTTCTAGCACAGATACGCAGTATTTT. This translates into CASSSQAGASSTDTQYF.